This T cell receptor beta chain was obtained from a study of beta chain features in type 1 diabetes. The study's findings and limits: Healthy donors had naive, central memory and Treg TCRB repertoires that appeared less similar than those seen among patients. There was a possibility that cDNA sequencing over-represented cells with high TCR expression.

Of note for this clone: Its target is not known.

The authors reverse transcribed all of the isolated RNA, so sequencing captured expressed TCRB transcripts. Sequencing was performed with immunoSEQ multiplex PCR; in TCRdb, only in-frame clones are kept and a portion is missing. The sample has 900,000 or so clones; roughly a sixth are singletons. The V and J ends lost 7 bases and 1 base, in that order; junction bases with no gene match: 5. The CDR3 consists of 17 residues. Germline V CDR1 and CDR2: LNHNV, YYDKDF (reference sequence). The sequence was obtained from a woman younger than 30 in good health. The sequencing sample was made of naive CD4+ T cells from blood. V and J are TRBV15 and TRBJ2-6, with 12 bases aligning to TRBD1. In nucleotides, the CDR3 is TGTGCCACCACCCCGGGACAGGGGGCGTCTGGGGCCAACGTCCTGACTTTC. Translation gives CATTPGQGASGANVLTF.